Below are 3 T cell receptor beta chains sequenced from a single sample in a study of blood T cell repertoires in COVID-19. Data came from immunoSEQ multiplex PCR; TCRdb stores just in-frame clones and leaves some out. The table lists hundreds of thousands of clones, around 85% of them singletons. The source material was peripheral blood. The receptor source for this set is a man at least 80 years old with acute or convalescent COVID-19.

This rearrangement joins TRBV24-1 to TRBJ2-7; 10 bases map to TRBD2. Germline V CDR1 and CDR2: KGHDR, SFDVKD. This CDR3 contains 15 residues. V lost 2 bases and J lost 4; bases outside the gene matches: 4. The CDR3 spells CATSDSSGGLYEQYF. The CDR3 DNA sequence: TGTGCCACCAGTGATTCTAGCGGGGGACTTTACGAGCAGTACTTC.

The J gene is TRBJ2-3, the V gene TRBV24-1; D is perhaps TRBD1 (6 bases). Germline CDR1 reads KGHDR; CDR2 reads SFDVKD. Trimming stripped 4 bases from V and 7 bases from J, with 14 bases between. CDR3 length: 14 amino acids. The CDR3 DNA reads TGTGCCACCAGTGACGGGACATTTCGGAATACGCAGTATTTT. Translation: CATSDGTFRNTQYF.

The chain recombines TRBV10-3 with TRBJ2-7; 7 bases agree with TRBD2. Unmatched junction bases numbered 9, after V lost 7 bases and J lost 6 bases. This CDR3 contains 13 residues. Germline V gives CDR1 ENHRY, CDR2 SYGVKD. CDR3 DNA sequence: TGTGCCATCAAACTTGCGGGGGTGGGCGAGCAGTACTTC. Its protein is CAIKLAGVGEQYF.